This TCR beta chain came from a study of monozygotic twins with inflammatory bowel disease. A template switching step added UMIs, each with a 6-nucleotide sample barcode. TCRdb reprocessed the 5' RACE reads and reports one entry per CDR3 protein, with no DNA. The listing records around 450,000 distinct CDR3 sequences. There are 14 residues in the CDR3. Germline CDR1 and CDR2: ENHRY and SYGVKD. The chain is built from TRBV10-3 and TRBJ2-2; TCRdb calls TRBD1, which cannot be checked without DNA. Sequenced sample: blood. This TCR was sampled from a human donor with ulcerative colitis or Crohn's disease, or a healthy co-twin of an affected twin (not recorded which). The CDR3 protein is CAIRGTGAPGELFF.